The 23 T cell receptor beta chains below all came from one sample that was sequenced in a study of blood T cell repertoires in COVID-19. Some clones are missing from TCRdb's copy, which holds only in-frame ones; the method was immunoSEQ multiplex PCR. The sample carries roughly 80,000 clones, more than 70% recorded once. Material for sequencing was peripheral blood. Receptor source: a woman in her 70s with acute or convalescent COVID-19.

This chain connects TRBV12-2 to TRBJ2-7; TRBD1, as called in the table, went unchecked against the DNA. TRBV12-2 is a pseudogene. This CDR3 contains 17 residues. CDR3 in amino acids: CASLHLRRDRASYEQYV. CDR3 bases: TGTGCAAGTCTACATCTCCGGCGTGACAGAGCCAGCTACGAGCAGTACGTC.

This chain joins TRBV28 and TRBJ1-4; 8 bases are a match to TRBD1. The germline V gene has CDR1 MDHEN and CDR2 SYDVKM. This CDR3 is 14 amino acids long. J lost 3 bases, V lost 5 bases, and 2 bases had no gene match. The CDR3 region is CASSKQGANEKLFF. The CDR3 coding sequence is TGTGCCAGCAGTAAACAGGGGGCTAATGAAAAACTGTTTTTT. The variable domain in full, with the rest retrieved from reference TRBV28 and TRBJ1-4, is DVKVTQSSRYLVKRTGEKVFLECVQDMDHENMFWYRQDPGLGLRLIYFSYDVKMKEKGDIPEGYSVSREKKERFSLILESASTNQTSMYLCASSKQGANEKLFFGSGTQLSVL.

The chain uses TRBV18 and TRBJ2-1, with 12 bases matching TRBD2. CDR3 size: 16 residues. CDR1 and CDR2 from the germline V gene are KGHSH and LQKENI. Trimming at V came to 2 bases and at J to 1 base, leaving 0 bases not matched to a gene. CDR3 protein: CASSPGLAGSYNEQFF. The CDR3, as DNA: TGTGCCAGCTCACCAGGACTAGCGGGGTCCTACAATGAGCAGTTCTTC.

The chain has TRBV4-1 and TRBJ2-3, with 10 bases identical to TRBD2. Germline-derived CDR1 and CDR2 are MGHRA and YSYEKL. The CDR3 length is 15 residues. Trimming removed 4 bases from V and 3 bases from J; junction bases left unmatched: 4. As DNA, the CDR3 is TGCGCCAGCAGCCTCAGCGGGGGGGAGACAGATACGCAGTATTTT. Amino acids: CASSLSGGETDTQYF.

V is TRBV5-4 and J is TRBJ2-3; TRBD2 matches at 11 bases. Looked up from germline, CDR1 is SGHNT and CDR2 is YYREEE (reference sequence). This CDR3 contains 15 residues. The V and J ends lost 0 bases and 7 bases, in that order; junction bases with no gene match: 4. Written as DNA, the CDR3 is TGTGCCAGCAGCTTGGTCCTAGCGGGGGGTAATACGCAGTATTTT. Translated, it gives CASSLVLAGGNTQYF.

This chain uses TRBV4-2 with TRBJ1-2; the D gene is possibly TRBD1 (5 bases). Germline V CDR1 and CDR2: LGHNA, YNFKEQ. This CDR3 is 12 amino acids long. With 5 bases removed from V and 7 bases from J, the gap between germline ends came to 11 bases. CDR3 loop: CASSWGGSGYTF. CDR3 DNA sequence: TGTGCCAGCAGCTGGGGGGGAAGTGGCTACACCTTC.

The chain is built from TRBV6-2 or TRBV6-3 and TRBJ2-7; TRBD2 aligns across 13 bases. The V gene end was trimmed by 2 bases and the J gene end by 5 bases; junction bases not matched to a gene: 3. Germline V gene sequence: CDR1 MNHEY, CDR2 SVGEGT. CDR3 length: 15 amino acids. CDR3 protein: CASSYGTSGTDEQYV. Written as DNA, the CDR3 is TGTGCCAGCAGTTACGGGACTAGCGGGACGGACGAGCAGTACGTC.

The chain has TRBV15 and TRBJ2-3; 9 bases are a match to TRBD2. This CDR3 spans 14 amino acids. Trimming took 5 bases from V and 6 from J; bases not matched to a gene: 6. Per the germline V gene, CDR1 is LNHNV and CDR2 is YYDKDF (reference sequence). This chain's CDR3 is CATSLLAGYDTQYF. The CDR3 DNA sequence: TGTGCCACCAGCCTTCTAGCGGGGTACGATACGCAGTATTTT.

The chain has TRBV28 and TRBJ1-4; 8 nucleotides line up with TRBD1. Per the germline V gene, CDR1 is MDHEN and CDR2 is SYDVKM. CDR3 length: 14 residues. V lost 8 bases and J lost 3; bases outside the gene matches: 5. CDR3 in DNA: TGTGCCAGCCAACAGGGGGTGGCTAATGAAAAACTGTTTTTT. This translates into CASQQGVANEKLFF.

The chain combines TRBV12-3 or TRBV12-4 with TRBJ2-1, with 8 bases fitting TRBD2. Trimming removed 6 bases from V and 8 bases from J; junction bases left unmatched: 3. The CDR3 consists of 12 residues. DNA of the CDR3: TGTGCCAGCAGCATGCGGGGGGATGAGCAGTTCTTC. Encoded protein: CASSMRGDEQFF.

V gene TRBV6-6 combines with J gene TRBJ2-5; 7 bases match TRBD1. With 5 bases clipped from V and 5 bases from J, the junction kept 17 bases outside the gene matches. This CDR3 is built from 17 residues. Germline-derived CDR1 and CDR2 are MNHNY and SVGAGI (reference sequence). CDR3 nucleotides: TGTGCCAGCAGTCAAACCCGGGACAGCTTAGACAGGGAGACCCAGTACTTC. Its protein is CASSQTRDSLDRETQYF.

V is TRBV19 and J is TRBJ2-5, with TRBD1 identical over 7 bases. Per the germline V gene, CDR1 is LNHDA and CDR2 is SQIVND (reference sequence). The CDR3 covers 15 residues. The ends lost 5 bases at V and 3 bases at J; junction bases unmatched: 9. CDR3 amino acids: CASSRAGGREETQYF. The CDR3, as DNA: TGTGCCAGTAGTCGGGCAGGGGGTCGGGAAGAGACCCAGTACTTC.

The gene calls are TRBV28 and TRBJ1-1; D perhaps matches TRBD1 (6 bases). This CDR3 contains 13 residues. Germline lookup yields CDR1 MDHEN and CDR2 SYDVKM. The V and J ends lost 10 bases and 8 bases respectively, with 20 bases between them. The CDR3 reads CATHSRNREEAFF. The CDR3 DNA is TGTGCCACCCATTCGAGAAACAGGGAAGAAGCTTTCTTT.

This rearrangement joins TRBV2 to TRBJ2-7; D possibly corresponds to TRBD1 (6 bases). There are 15 residues in the CDR3. Germline values: CDR1 SNHLY, CDR2 FYNNEI. Trimming left V 6 bases short and J 0 bases short, with 15 bases between. The CDR3 loop reads CASRVQQGFSYEQYV. The CDR3 DNA follows: TGTGCCAGCAGGGTCCAACAGGGCTTCTCCTACGAGCAGTACGTC.

This rearrangement joins TRBV6-6 to TRBJ2-7; 9 bases are a match to TRBD1. The trim removed 5 bases at V and 0 bases at J, leaving 5 bases unmatched. The CDR3 is made up of 15 amino acids. Germline values: CDR1 MNHNY, CDR2 SVGAGI (reference sequence). The CDR3 loop is CASSVGQGSSYEQYV. In DNA, the CDR3 is TGTGCCAGCAGTGTGGGACAGGGAAGCTCCTACGAGCAGTACGTC.

This chain joins TRBV2 and TRBJ1-3, with D possibly TRBD1 on 5 matching bases. V lost 5 bases and J 0 bases, leaving 11 bases between the germline ends. Looked up from germline, CDR1 is SNHLY and CDR2 is FYNNEI. CDR3 size: 15 residues. The CDR3 loop is CASSQDTHSGNTIYF. CDR3 nucleotides: TGTGCCAGCAGTCAGGACACCCACTCTGGAAACACCATATATTTT.

The chain couples TRBV10-1 to TRBJ1-2, with TRBD1 matching over 7 bases. In germline, CDR1 is WNHNN, CDR2 SYGVQD (reference sequence). Trimming cost V 3 bases and J 3 bases; bases outside gene matches: 1. The CDR3 covers 13 residues. The CDR3 nucleotides read TGCGCCAGCAGTGAAGACAGGGACTATGGCTACACCTTC. Protein sequence: CASSEDRDYGYTF.

This chain connects TRBV6-1 to TRBJ1-6, with TRBD1 matching 7 bases. The J segment lost 10 bases and the V segment lost 2 bases, leaving 11 bases of the junction unmatched. The CDR3 spans 16 residues. The germline gives CDR1 MNHNS, CDR2 SASEGT. CDR3 region: CASSELLDRRNSPLHF. CDR3 coding DNA: TGTGCCAGCAGTGAACTTCTGGACAGGAGGAACTCACCCCTCCACTTT.

Judged by abundance, this clone is medium-sized. The chain couples TRBV7-9 to TRBJ2-1, with TRBD1 as a possible D gene (6 bases). The CDR3 runs 15 residues. V lost 5 bases, J lost 5 bases, and 16 bases lay in between. The germline V gene encodes CDR1 SEHNR and CDR2 FQNEAQ (reference sequence). CDR3 residues: CASSPGVGADNEQFF. For the CDR3, the DNA is TGTGCCAGCAGCCCTGGGGTGGGGGCTGACAATGAGCAGTTCTTC.

This chain links TRBV19 with TRBJ1-3; 7 bases fit TRBD1. Germline CDR1 and CDR2: LNHDA and SQIVND (reference sequence). V shed 5 bases and J 0 bases; nucleotides not matched to a gene: 4. This CDR3 has 15 amino acids. CDR3 sequence (DNA): TGTGCCAGTAGTGCCACAGGGGACTCTGGAAACACCATATATTTT. Protein product: CASSATGDSGNTIYF.

The chain couples TRBV7-9 to TRBJ1-1, with 10 bases fitting TRBD1. V was pared by 4 bases and J by 6 bases, with 2 bases of the junction left unmatched. The germline V gene encodes CDR1 SEHNR and CDR2 FQNEAQ (reference sequence). The CDR3 contains 13 residues. CDR3 residues: CASSWDRGAEAFF. CDR3 sequence (DNA): TGTGCCAGCAGCTGGGACAGGGGCGCTGAAGCTTTCTTT.

The chain links TRBV29-1 to TRBJ2-1, with 8 bases lining up with TRBD1. Trimming removed 0 bases from V and 7 bases from J; junction bases left unmatched: 11. The CDR3 contains 16 residues. Germline V gene lookup returns CDR1 SQVTM and CDR2 ANQGSEA. As DNA, the CDR3 is TGCAGCGTTGAAGATCCTAAGGACAGGGAAAGGAATGAGCAGTTCTTC. Protein product: CSVEDPKDRERNEQFF.

This clone was seen a single time. V and J are TRBV4-1 and TRBJ2-1, with 7 bases fitting TRBD1. After removal of 4 bases from V and 2 bases from J, the junction contained 8 bases not matched to a gene. The germline V gene encodes CDR1 MGHRA and CDR2 YSYEKL. CDR3 size: 16 residues. CDR3 in amino acids: CASSLQPGQTYNEQFF. For the CDR3, the DNA is TGCGCCAGCAGCCTACAACCGGGACAGACCTACAATGAGCAGTTCTTC.